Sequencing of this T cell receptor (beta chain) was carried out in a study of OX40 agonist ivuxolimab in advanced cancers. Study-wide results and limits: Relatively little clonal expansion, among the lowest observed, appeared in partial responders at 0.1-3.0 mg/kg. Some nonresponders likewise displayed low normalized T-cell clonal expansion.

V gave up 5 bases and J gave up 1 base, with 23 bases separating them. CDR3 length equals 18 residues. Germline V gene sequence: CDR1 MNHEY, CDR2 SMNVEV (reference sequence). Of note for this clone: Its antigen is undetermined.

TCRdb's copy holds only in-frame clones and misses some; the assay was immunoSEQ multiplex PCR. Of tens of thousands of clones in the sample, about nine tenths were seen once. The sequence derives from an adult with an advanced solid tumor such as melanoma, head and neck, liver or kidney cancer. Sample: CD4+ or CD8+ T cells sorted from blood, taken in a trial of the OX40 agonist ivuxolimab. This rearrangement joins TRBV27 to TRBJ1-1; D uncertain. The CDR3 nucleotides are TGTGCCAGCAGTCTAAAGGGAGGGCCCGCATTAACGAACACTGAAGCTTTCTTT. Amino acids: CASSLKGGPALTNTEAFF.